Each of the 19 T cell receptor beta chains below was sequenced from the same sample in a study of T cells in Graves' hyperthyroidism and ophthalmopathy. Researchers amplified the TCR beta CDR3 regions from RNA transcripts. A set of HTBI primers served as the primers for a first-round RT-PCR of the TCR CDR3. TCRdb reanalysed the multiplex PCR reads using MiXCR and keeps one entry per CDR3 protein. The sample contains nearly 600,000 distinct CDR3 sequences, approximately 13% of which appear only once. Input material: blood. These receptor sequences come from a woman aged 25-40 years with Graves' hyperthyroidism that later progressed to Graves' ophthalmopathy.

This clonotype has at least ten counts. The rearrangement joins TRBV6-1 to TRBJ2-1, with D possibly being TRBD1 (6 bases). This CDR3 is built from 14 residues. The V gene lost 5 bases and the J gene lost 6 bases, with 14 bases spanning the gap. The germline V gene has CDR1 MNHNS and CDR2 SASEGT. CDR3 protein: CASSSTTGGNEQFF. The CDR3 DNA reads TGTGCCAGCAGTTCCACGACAGGAGGCAATGAGCAGTTCTTC.

CDR3 DNA: TGCGCCAGCAGCCAAGTACTGGGGACAGGGGACGGCACAGATACGCAGTATTTT. Protein sequence: CASSQVLGTGDGTDTQYF. The chain employs TRBV4-1 and TRBJ2-3, with 10 bases that match TRBD1. The V and J ends lost 1 base and 1 base, in that order; junction bases with no gene match: 8. The CDR3 is made up of 18 amino acids. The germline V gene has CDR1 MGHRA and CDR2 YSYEKL.

A remark on this clonotype: This may be a read error: a much more frequent sequence differs by one nucleotide. This chain uses TRBV24-1 with TRBJ2-1; 9 bases map to TRBD1. The germline CDR1 and CDR2 sequences are KGHDR and SFDVKD. This CDR3 comprises 13 residues. The CDR3 protein is CVTSDSPGQGQFF. The DNA for the CDR3 is TGTGTCACCAGTGATTCTCCGGGACAGGGACAGTTCTTC.

This chain connects TRBV12-3 or TRBV12-4 to TRBJ2-7, with D unresolved. The CDR3 runs 12 residues. V gave up 7 bases and J gave up 0 bases, with 7 bases separating them. CDR3 nucleotide sequence: TGTGCCAGCAATCAAAACTCCTACGAGCAGTACTTC. It translates to CASNQNSYEQYF.

As regards this clonotype: Given a much more abundant clone one base away, this may be a read error. This chain joins TRBV7-8 and TRBJ2-1; the D call may be TRBD1 or TRBD2 (5 bases each). In germline, CDR1 is SGHVS, CDR2 FQNEAQ. Trimming cost V 6 bases and J 4 bases, with 19 bases left between them. This CDR3 is built from 16 residues. CDR3 loop: CASRPPGPAIYNEQFF. The CDR3 nucleotides are TGTGCCAGCAGGCCTCCGGGACCAGCGATTTACAATGAGCAGTTCTTC.

V is TRBV24-1 and J is TRBJ2-2; D gene ambiguous. Trimming took off 2 bases at V and 6 bases at J, with 9 bases between the two ends. The CDR3 totals 14 residues. The germline V gene has CDR1 KGHDR and CDR2 SFDVKD. The CDR3 protein is CATSDSTGAGELFF. CDR3 DNA: TGTGCCACCAGTGATTCTACGGGCGCCGGGGAGCTGTTTTTT.

This clonotype was observed a few times. The chain recombines TRBV9 with TRBJ2-5, with no clear D. Per germline, CDR1 SGDLS and CDR2 YYNGEE. Trimming removed 0 bases from V and 1 base from J, with 7 bases in between. The CDR3 is 14 amino acids. This CDR3 is CASSVGISQETQYF. DNA of the CDR3: TGTGCCAGCAGCGTAGGGATCTCCCAAGAGACCCAGTACTTC.

The chain links TRBV7-3 to TRBJ2-1, with D perhaps TRBD2 (5 bases). This CDR3 is 15 amino acids long. Germline-derived CDR1 and CDR2 are SGHTA and FQGTGA. V lost 2 bases and J 6 bases, leaving 14 bases between the germline ends. The CDR3, as DNA: TGTGCCAGCAGCTTAGGGCTAGCCTTTGGCAATGAGCAGTTCTTC. This encodes CASSLGLAFGNEQFF.

This clonotype was seen repeatedly, ten times or more. The V gene is TRBV7-8, the J gene TRBJ1-5; 8 bases fit TRBD1. Germline loops: CDR1 SGHVS, CDR2 FQNEAQ. The CDR3 is 16 residues long. V shed 4 bases, J shed 6 bases, and the junction held 11 bases outside the gene matches. DNA of the CDR3: TGTGCCAGCAGCTCCTCTGGACAGGGCCGTGCTCAGCCCCAGCATTTT. This encodes CASSSSGQGRAQPQHF.

This clonotype was counted at least ten times. The chain links TRBV20-1 to TRBJ2-7; D possibly corresponds to TRBD2 (6 bases). Trimming shortened V by 6 bases and J by 3 bases, and 18 bases separated the two germline ends. The CDR3 has 14 residues. CDR1 DFQATT and CDR2 SNEGSKA come from the germline V gene (reference sequence). CDR3: CSAPTSYSGYEQYF. The CDR3 nucleotides read TGCAGTGCACCTACTAGCTACTCCGGCTACGAGCAGTACTTC.

Points on this clonotype: One end of the junction does not line up with germline, which may come from a read error. The chain links TRBV25-1 to TRBJ2-5; tentative D call: TRBD2 (6 bases). Per germline, CDR1 MGHDK and CDR2 SYGVNS. The CDR3 consists of 14 residues. The CDR3 nucleotides read TGTGCCAGCAATGAATTGGGGGGACAAGAGACCCAGTACTTC. Its protein product is CASNELGGQETQYF.

This clonotype was picked up many times. This sequence joins TRBV20-1 and TRBJ1-1, with 8 bases fitting TRBD1. This CDR3 comprises 14 residues. From germline, CDR1 is DFQATT and CDR2 SNEGSKA (reference sequence). Trimming at V came to 0 bases and at J to 4 bases, leaving 4 bases not matched to a gene. The CDR3 is CSARDRTGGTEAFF. Written as DNA, the CDR3 is TGCAGTGCTAGAGATCGCACAGGGGGCACTGAAGCTTTCTTT.

In its sample, this clonotype was seen many times. J is TRBJ1-5 and V is TRBV7-3, with unresolved D. Trimming stripped 5 bases from V and 5 bases from J, with 10 bases between. This CDR3 has 13 residues. From germline, CDR1 is SGHTA and CDR2 FQGTGA. The CDR3 spells CASSLTIDQPQHF. DNA for the CDR3: TGTGCCAGCAGCCTCACCATAGATCAGCCCCAGCATTTT.

This clonotype was seen repeatedly, ten times or more. The chain recombines TRBV6-1 with TRBJ1-1, with a tentative D call TRBD1 (5 bases). V lost 9 bases, J lost 0 bases, and 14 bases lay in between. CDR1 is MNHNS, CDR2 SASEGT, per germline. There are 14 residues in the CDR3. This chain's CDR3 is CASSDSYLNTEAFF. The CDR3 DNA reads TGTGCCAGTTCCGACAGCTATCTGAACACTGAAGCTTTCTTT.

Of note for this clonotype: One junction end does not reproduce the germline sequence, and a read error may be involved. This chain uses TRBV4-2 with TRBJ1-2, with D possibly matching TRBD1 (6 bases). The CDR3 contains 12 residues. Germline CDR1 is LGHNA and CDR2 is YNFKEQ. As DNA, the CDR3 is TGTGCCAGCCGCCAAAACAGGGATGGCTACACCTTC. Translating it yields CASRQNRDGYTF.

This clonotype was seen many times. The chain employs TRBV12-3 or TRBV12-4 and TRBJ1-1; 7 nucleotides align to TRBD1. There are 14 residues in the CDR3. The J segment lost 8 bases and the V segment lost 6 bases, leaving 12 bases of the junction unmatched. The CDR3 loop is CASRRDRRFREAFF. The CDR3 bases are TGTGCCAGCAGAAGGGACAGACGGTTTCGGGAAGCTTTCTTT.

The table lists this clonotype with many counts. The CDR3 DNA is TGTGCCAGCAGCCCCGACGGGGGAGGGTCTTACAAAGAGACCCAGTACTTC. Translation: CASSPDGGGSYKETQYF. The J gene is TRBJ2-5, the V gene TRBV11-3, with 7 bases matching TRBD2. The CDR3 has 17 residues. The junction had 15 bases not matched to a gene; V was cut back by 5 bases and J by 3 bases. Germline loops: CDR1 SGHNT, CDR2 YENEEA.

This sequence joins TRBV7-8 and TRBJ2-6; 8 nucleotides align to TRBD2. Unmatched junction bases numbered 10, after V lost 3 bases and J lost 0 bases. The V gene's germline CDR1 is SGHVS and CDR2 FQNEAQ. The CDR3 covers 19 residues. The CDR3 loop reads CASSLGLAGASSGANVLTF. The CDR3 coding sequence is TGTGCCAGCAGCTTGGGGCTAGCGGGCGCAAGCTCTGGGGCCAACGTCCTGACTTTC.

This clonotype has ten or more counts. The J gene is TRBJ2-7, the V gene TRBV11-2; 7 bases agree with TRBD1. V trimming: 2 bases; J trimming: 4 bases; junction bases outside the gene matches: 14. The CDR3 has 17 residues. CDR1 and CDR2 from the germline V gene are SGHAT and FQNNGV. The CDR3 region is CASSLILRKGARYEQYF. CDR3 sequence (DNA): TGTGCCAGCAGCTTAATACTGAGAAAGGGGGCGAGGTACGAGCAGTACTTC.